Listed here is a single TCR beta chain. CDR1 and CDR2 (germline): SGHVS, FNYEAQ. The CDR3 has 15 residues. Trimming took 5 bases from V and 7 from J, leaving 21 bases between them. Using its own MiXCR run on the 5' RACE reads, TCRdb lists one record per CDR3 protein. The sample yields 25,000 to 30,000 distinct CDR3 sequences, roughly 6% seen once. These data are taken from a study of T cells after yellow fever vaccination. Sequencing used PBMCs, either bulk or a sorted T-cell subset (CD4+, CD8+, memory, or dextramer-sorted; not recorded which), obtained on the day of the yellow fever booster vaccination. This clonotype was obtained from a man in his thirties or forties who received the YFV17D yellow fever vaccine. This chain uses TRBV7-6 with TRBJ2-7; D ambiguous. The CDR3, as DNA: TGTGCCAGCAGCCCAACAGTTAGCACGGCCGGGGAGCAGTACTTC. Translating gives CASSPTVSTAGEQYF.